This passage covers 5 T cell receptor beta chains from one sample sequenced in a study of blood T cell repertoires in COVID-19. Assay: immunoSEQ multiplex PCR; the TCRdb copy retains only in-frame clones and omits some. The table records about 200,000 clones, around 86% of them present only once. What was sequenced was peripheral blood. The receptor set was obtained from an elderly man with acute or convalescent COVID-19.

The V and J genes are TRBV24-1 and TRBJ2-3; D may be TRBD1 (6 bases). The CDR3 runs to 16 residues. V was clipped by 1 base and J by 2 bases, with 12 bases between them. CDR1 and CDR2 (germline): KGHDR, SFDVKD. The CDR3 sequence is CATSDFRQDTTDTQYF. CDR3 coding DNA: TGTGCCACCAGTGATTTCCGACAGGACACCACAGATACGCAGTATTTT.

The CDR3 nucleotides are TGTGCCAGCAGCTTAGTTCCTAGCGCCTACGAGCAGTACTTC. It codes for CASSLVPSAYEQYF. This chain uses TRBV7-9 with TRBJ2-7; tentatively, D is TRBD2 (6 bases). Germline V gives CDR1 SEHNR, CDR2 FQNEAQ (reference sequence). V was clipped by 1 base and J by 2 bases, with 9 bases between them. The CDR3 has 14 residues.

The chain is built from TRBV27 and TRBJ2-1, with TRBD2 matching 11 bases. With 6 bases clipped from V and 7 bases from J, the junction kept 11 bases outside the gene matches. The CDR3 contains 16 residues. Germline-derived CDR1 and CDR2 are MNHEY and SMNVEV (reference sequence). In DNA form, the CDR3 reads TGTGCCAGCAGGAGCGGAACTAGCGGGAGTTGGAATGAGCAGTTCTTC. The encoded protein is CASRSGTSGSWNEQFF.

The gene calls are TRBV9 and TRBJ2-1, with TRBD2 matching 7 bases. Trimming cost V 4 bases and J 7 bases; bases outside gene matches: 8. The CDR3 has 14 residues. Germline CDR1 SGDLS, CDR2 YYNGEE. The DNA of the CDR3 is TGTGCCAGCAGCCCCCGACTAGCTCGAAATGAGCAGTTCTTC. Translating gives CASSPRLARNEQFF.

The V gene is TRBV7-2, the J gene TRBJ2-3; 11 bases match TRBD2. The CDR3 consists of 14 residues. Trimming took 8 bases from V and 2 from J; bases not matched to a gene: 3. The germline gives CDR1 SGHTA, CDR2 FQGNSA. The CDR3 DNA reads as TGTGCCAGCCAACTAGCGGGAGTCACAGATACGCAGTATTTT. It yields the protein CASQLAGVTDTQYF. Complete variable domain (other parts from reference TRBV7-2 and TRBJ2-3): GAGVSQSPSNKVTEKGKDVELRCDPISGHTALYWYRQSLGQGLEFLIYFQGNSAPDKSGLPSDRFSAERTGGSVSTLTIQRTQQEDSAVYLCASQLAGVTDTQYFGPGTRLTVL.